This entry concerns a single T cell receptor (beta chain). Using immunoSEQ multiplex PCR, the repertoire was profiled, and TCRdb retains in-frame clones only, with some absent. The data contain approximately 200,000 clones, over 75% of them singletons. This record belongs to a study of blood T cell repertoires in COVID-19. In the study overall: Acute and convalescent COVID-19 specimens originated in the United States, Italy and Spain. T cells, B-cell-depleted T cells, or PBMCs supplied cDNA or gDNA.

Germline CDR1 reads SNHLY; CDR2 reads FYNNEI. The CDR3 extends over 11 amino acids. V gave up 10 bases and J gave up 3 bases, with 9 bases separating them. The sequencing input was peripheral blood. The sequence was obtained from a man aged 40-49 years with active or convalescent COVID-19. V usage is TRBV2 and J usage is TRBJ1-1; D ambiguous. DNA of the CDR3: TGTGCCACAGGTGCTCACACTGAAGCTTTCTTT. Its translation: CATGAHTEAFF.